This T cell receptor (beta chain) stems from a study of CD8+CD57+ T cells in acquired aplastic anemia. Study-wide background: Recorded DNA amounts for sorted CD4+ and CD8+ cells had an average of approximately 2.9 ug.

With 1 base removed from V and 2 bases from J, the gap between germline ends came to 9 bases. CDR3 size: 15 residues. In germline, CDR1 is LGHNA, CDR2 YNFKEQ. Investigators profiled TCR beta VDJ and CDR3 from genomic DNA template. Each CDR3 protein gets one entry after TCRdb re-called the reads with MiXCR. The table lists around 130,000 distinct CDR3 sequences, around 48% of them singletons. This clonotype was seen at least ten times. This receptor was obtained from a human donor in good health, serving as a control. The chain has TRBV4-2 and TRBJ2-1; tentatively, D is TRBD1 or TRBD2 (5 bases each). Sequenced: sorted CD4+, CD8+, or CD8+CD57+ T cells (not recorded which) from PBMCs. CDR3 protein: CASSQGGATYNEQFF. The CDR3 DNA follows: TGTGCCAGCAGCCAAGGAGGGGCCACCTACAATGAGCAGTTCTTC.